The 9 T cell receptor beta chains below were found in one sample sequenced in a study of response to subunit inactivated influenza vaccine. TCRdb re-derived calls from the RT-PCR reads in MiXCR, one entry per CDR3 protein. The sample includes hundreds of thousands of distinct CDR3 sequences, about a sixth seen only once; the top ten take 11%. The sample here was PBMCs from blood, taken roughly 12 days after vaccination. The receptors were sampled from a man aged 50 to 60 who received an inactivated influenza vaccine.

This chain uses TRBV12-3 or TRBV12-4 with TRBJ2-2; 8 bases are shared with TRBD2. The V and J ends lost 5 bases and 0 bases, in that order; junction bases with no gene match: 5. CDR3 length: 16 residues. This CDR3 is CASSGLAGPNTGELFF. CDR3 nucleotide sequence: TGTGCCAGCAGTGGATTAGCGGGACCGAACACCGGGGAGCTGTTTTTT.

The chain joins TRBV12-3 or TRBV12-4 to TRBJ2-3, with unresolved D. The CDR3 has 15 residues. The V and J ends lost 7 bases and 6 bases respectively, with 20 bases between them. The CDR3 protein is CASTPTQFPPDTQYF. The CDR3 nucleotides are TGTGCCAGCACGCCGACCCAATTTCCCCCCGATACGCAGTATTTT.

This clonotype occurred many times. V is TRBV5-1 and J is TRBJ1-2; TRBD1 aligns across 9 bases. Germline V CDR1 and CDR2: SGHRS, YFSETQ. Trimming took 4 bases from V and 2 from J; bases not matched to a gene: 3. The CDR3 runs to 14 residues. CDR3 in DNA: TGCGCCAGCAGCGCCGGACAGGGGAACTATGGCTACACCTTC. Translating gives CASSAGQGNYGYTF.

J is TRBJ1-1 and V is TRBV9; the D is unclear. The germline V and J ends were trimmed by 6 bases and 0 bases, with 9 bases remaining between them. Looked up from germline, CDR1 is SGDLS and CDR2 is YYNGEE. This CDR3 has 13 amino acids. For the CDR3, the DNA is TGTGCCAGCACCGAAGGCGTGAACACTGAAGCTTTCTTT. It specifies CASTEGVNTEAFF. Using reference TRBV9 and TRBJ1-1 for the parts outside the CDR3, the full variable domain is DSGVTQTPKHLITATGQRVTLRCSPRSGDLSVYWYQQSLDQGLQFLIQYYNGEERAKGNILERFSAQQFPDLHSELNLSSLELGDSALYFCASTEGVNTEAFFGQGTRLTVV.

In this sample, this clonotype turned up a few times. The chain combines TRBV7-8 with TRBJ2-4; D is undetermined. The CDR3 loop spans 16 amino acids. The germline V and J ends were trimmed by 0 bases and 3 bases, with 12 bases remaining between them. The V gene's germline CDR1 is SGHVS and CDR2 FQNEAQ. CDR3 sequence reads: CASSLAVGLGKNIQYF. CDR3 in DNA: TGTGCCAGCAGCTTAGCTGTAGGTCTGGGCAAAAACATTCAGTACTTC.

The J gene is TRBJ2-1, the V gene TRBV12-3 or TRBV12-4, with 9 positions matching TRBD2. J lost 7 bases, V lost 6 bases, and 7 bases had no gene match. This CDR3 spans 14 amino acids. Here the CDR3 reads CASSYSGGSNEQFF. The CDR3 DNA follows: TGTGCCAGCAGCTATAGCGGGGGAAGTAATGAGCAGTTCTTC.

The genes are TRBV18 and TRBJ1-1; D is ambiguous. The CDR3 totals 12 residues. The germline V and J ends were trimmed by 3 bases and 7 bases, with 9 bases remaining between them. CDR1 and CDR2 (germline): KGHSH, LQKENI. This CDR3 reads CASSPRNLEAFF. The CDR3 region has the DNA TGTGCCAGCTCACCCAGGAACCTTGAAGCTTTCTTT.

This clonotype came up a few times. V usage is TRBV20-1 and J usage is TRBJ1-2; unclear D gene. This CDR3 has 13 amino acids. Germline V gives CDR1 DFQATT, CDR2 SNEGSKA (reference sequence). V shed 4 bases and J shed 1 base, with 10 bases lying between them. This CDR3 reads CSAIVRINYGYTF. The CDR3 DNA follows: TGCAGTGCTATCGTCAGGATTAACTATGGCTACACCTTC.

The rearrangement uses TRBV20-1 and TRBJ2-1; TRBD2 agrees at 7 bases. Germline trimming cut 4 bases from V and 0 bases from J; bases unmatched to any gene: 6. The CDR3 is 15 residues long. The V gene's germline CDR1 is DFQATT and CDR2 SNEGSKA (reference sequence). CDR3 loop: CSATGTTFSYNEQFF. The CDR3 DNA is TGCAGTGCTACCGGGACTACCTTCTCCTACAATGAGCAGTTCTTC.